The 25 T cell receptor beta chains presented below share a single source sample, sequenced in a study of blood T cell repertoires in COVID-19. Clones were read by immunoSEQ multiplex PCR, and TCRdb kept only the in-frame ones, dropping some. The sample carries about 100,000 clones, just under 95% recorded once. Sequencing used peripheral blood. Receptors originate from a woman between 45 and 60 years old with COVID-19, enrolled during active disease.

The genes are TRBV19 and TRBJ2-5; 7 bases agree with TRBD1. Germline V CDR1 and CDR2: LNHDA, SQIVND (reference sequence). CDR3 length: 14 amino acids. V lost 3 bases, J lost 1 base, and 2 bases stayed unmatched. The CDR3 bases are TGTGCCAGTAGTATGGGACAGCGCCAAGAGACCCAGTACTTC. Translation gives CASSMGQRQETQYF.

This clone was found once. CDR3 sequence: CASSSLRQGNTGYTF. Written as DNA, the CDR3 is TGTGCCAGCAGCTCCCTCCGGCAGGGTAATACTGGCTACACCTTC. The chain uses TRBV7-8 and TRBJ1-2; weak D call: TRBD1 (5 bases). Deletions cut 4 bases from V and 7 bases from J, with 19 bases between. Germline V CDR1 and CDR2: SGHVS, FQNEAQ. The CDR3 has 15 residues.

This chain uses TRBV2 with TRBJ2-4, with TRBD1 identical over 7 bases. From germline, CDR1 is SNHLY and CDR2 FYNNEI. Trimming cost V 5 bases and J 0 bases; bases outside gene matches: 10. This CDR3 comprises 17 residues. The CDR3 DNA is TGTGCCAGCAGTTCCCCGGGACAGATGGGAGCCAAAAACATTCAGTACTTC. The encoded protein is CASSSPGQMGAKNIQYF.

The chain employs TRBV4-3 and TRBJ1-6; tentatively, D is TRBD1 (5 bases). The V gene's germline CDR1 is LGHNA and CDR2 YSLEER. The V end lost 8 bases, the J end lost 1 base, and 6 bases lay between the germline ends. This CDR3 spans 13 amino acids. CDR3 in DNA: TGCGCCAGCCAGGGATCCTATAATTCACCCCTCCACTTT. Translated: CASQGSYNSPLHF.

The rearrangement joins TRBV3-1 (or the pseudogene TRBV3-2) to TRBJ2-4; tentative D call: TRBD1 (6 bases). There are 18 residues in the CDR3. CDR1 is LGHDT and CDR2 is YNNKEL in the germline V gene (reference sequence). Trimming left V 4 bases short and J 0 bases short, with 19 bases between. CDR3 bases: TGTGCCAGCAGCCCACTAGGAGGACAGTCTTTAGCCAAAAACATTCAGTACTTC. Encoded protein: CASSPLGGQSLAKNIQYF.

The CDR3 loop reads CASSYSPRGTEAFF. The CDR3 nucleotides read TGTGCCAGCAGTTACTCCCCTAGGGGCACTGAAGCTTTCTTT. J is TRBJ1-1 and V is TRBV6-2 or TRBV6-3; D is perhaps TRBD1 (5 bases). The germline V gene has CDR1 MNHEY and CDR2 SVGEGT. V was cut by 0 bases and J by 4 bases, with 9 bases left in between. CDR3 length: 14 residues.

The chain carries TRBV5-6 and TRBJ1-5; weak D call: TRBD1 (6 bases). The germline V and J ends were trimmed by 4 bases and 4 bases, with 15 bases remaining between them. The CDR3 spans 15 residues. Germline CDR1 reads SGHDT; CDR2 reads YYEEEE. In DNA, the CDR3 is TGTGCCAGCAGCCGAGGGGGTAGGGGGAATCAGCCCCAGCATTTT. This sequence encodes CASSRGGRGNQPQHF.

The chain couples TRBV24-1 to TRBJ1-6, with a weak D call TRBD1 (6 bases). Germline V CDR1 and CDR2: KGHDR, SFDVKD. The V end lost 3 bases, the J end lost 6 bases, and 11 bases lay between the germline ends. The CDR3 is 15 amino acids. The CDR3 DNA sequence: TGTGCCACCAGTGATAGCAGGGGAGTTAATTCACCCCTCCACTTT. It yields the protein CATSDSRGVNSPLHF.

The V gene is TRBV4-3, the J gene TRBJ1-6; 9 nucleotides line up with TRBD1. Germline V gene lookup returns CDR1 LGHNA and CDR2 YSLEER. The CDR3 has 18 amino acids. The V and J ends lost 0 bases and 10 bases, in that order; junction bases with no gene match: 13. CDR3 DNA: TGCGCCAGCAGCCAAGATCCTCCTGGACAGGGGTATGCGTCACCCCTCCACTTT. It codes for CASSQDPPGQGYASPLHF.

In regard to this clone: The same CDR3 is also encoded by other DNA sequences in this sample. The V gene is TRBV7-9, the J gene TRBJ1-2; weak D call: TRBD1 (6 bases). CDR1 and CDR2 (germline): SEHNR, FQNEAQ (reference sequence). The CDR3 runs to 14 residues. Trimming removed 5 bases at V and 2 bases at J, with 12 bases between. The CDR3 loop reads CASSPGQGNYGYTF. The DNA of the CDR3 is TGTGCCAGCAGCCCCGGCCAGGGGAACTATGGCTACACCTTC.

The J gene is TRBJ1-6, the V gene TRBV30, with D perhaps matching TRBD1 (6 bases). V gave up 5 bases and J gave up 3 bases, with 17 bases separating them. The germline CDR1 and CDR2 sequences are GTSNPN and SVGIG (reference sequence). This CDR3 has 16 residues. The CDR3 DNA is TGTGCCTGGGACCGAAGGGGGTTCGGCTATAATTCACCCCTCCACTTT. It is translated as CAWDRRGFGYNSPLHF.

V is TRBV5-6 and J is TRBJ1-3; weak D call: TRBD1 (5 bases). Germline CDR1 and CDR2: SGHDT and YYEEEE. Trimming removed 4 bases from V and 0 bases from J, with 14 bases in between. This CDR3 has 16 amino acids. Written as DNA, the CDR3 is TGTGCCAGCAGCCTACGGGGGGAGAACTCTGGAAACACCATATATTTT. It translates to CASSLRGENSGNTIYF.

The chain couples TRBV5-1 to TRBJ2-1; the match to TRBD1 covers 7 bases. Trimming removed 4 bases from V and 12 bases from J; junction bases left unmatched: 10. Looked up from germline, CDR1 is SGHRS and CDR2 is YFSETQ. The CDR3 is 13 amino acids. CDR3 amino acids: CASSEGQSLGQFF. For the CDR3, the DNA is TGCGCCAGCAGCGAGGGACAGTCCCTCGGGCAGTTCTTC.

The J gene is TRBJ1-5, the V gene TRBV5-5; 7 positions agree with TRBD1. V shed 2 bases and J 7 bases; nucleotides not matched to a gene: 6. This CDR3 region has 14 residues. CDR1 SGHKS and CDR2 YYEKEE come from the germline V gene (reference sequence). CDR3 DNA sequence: TGTGCCAGCAGCTTCGGCCAGGGGGGACAGCCCCAGCATTTT. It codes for CASSFGQGGQPQHF.

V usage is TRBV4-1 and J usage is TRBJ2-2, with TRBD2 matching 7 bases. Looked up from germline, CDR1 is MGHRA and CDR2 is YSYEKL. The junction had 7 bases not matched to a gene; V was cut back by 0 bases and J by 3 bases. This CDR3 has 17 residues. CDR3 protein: CASSQDPAGDHTGELFF. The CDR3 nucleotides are TGCGCCAGCAGCCAAGATCCGGCGGGGGACCACACCGGGGAGCTGTTTTTT.

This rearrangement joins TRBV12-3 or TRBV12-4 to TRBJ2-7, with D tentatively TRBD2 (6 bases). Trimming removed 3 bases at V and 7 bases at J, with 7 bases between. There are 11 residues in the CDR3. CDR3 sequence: CASSFRGEQYF. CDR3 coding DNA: TGTGCCAGCAGTTTCCGGGGGGAGCAGTACTTC.

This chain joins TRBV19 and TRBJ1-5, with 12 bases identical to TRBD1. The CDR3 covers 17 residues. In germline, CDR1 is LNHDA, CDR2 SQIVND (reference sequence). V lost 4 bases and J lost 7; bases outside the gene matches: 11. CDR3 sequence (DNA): TGTGCCAGTAGTACCTTTGCGGGACAGGGGGCAGGGCAGCCCCAGCATTTT. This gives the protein CASSTFAGQGAGQPQHF.

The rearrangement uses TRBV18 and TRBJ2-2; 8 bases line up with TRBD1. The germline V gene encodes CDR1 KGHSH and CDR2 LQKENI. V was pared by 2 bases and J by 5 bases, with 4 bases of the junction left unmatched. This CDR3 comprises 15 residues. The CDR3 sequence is CASSPGDRTTGELFF. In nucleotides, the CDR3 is TGTGCCAGCTCACCAGGGGACAGGACAACCGGGGAGCTGTTTTTT.

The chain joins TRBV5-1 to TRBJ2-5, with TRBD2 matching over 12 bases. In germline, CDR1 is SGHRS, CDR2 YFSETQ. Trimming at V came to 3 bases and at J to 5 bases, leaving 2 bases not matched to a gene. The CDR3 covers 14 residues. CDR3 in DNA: TGCGCCAGCAGCTGGACTAGCGGGGAGGAGACCCAGTACTTC. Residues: CASSWTSGEETQYF.

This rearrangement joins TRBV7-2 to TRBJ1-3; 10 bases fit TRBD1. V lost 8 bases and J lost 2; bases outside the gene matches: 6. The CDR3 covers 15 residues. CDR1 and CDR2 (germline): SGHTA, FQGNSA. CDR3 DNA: TGTGCCAGCTCACCGGACAGGGGGACTGGAAACACCATATATTTT. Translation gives CASSPDRGTGNTIYF.

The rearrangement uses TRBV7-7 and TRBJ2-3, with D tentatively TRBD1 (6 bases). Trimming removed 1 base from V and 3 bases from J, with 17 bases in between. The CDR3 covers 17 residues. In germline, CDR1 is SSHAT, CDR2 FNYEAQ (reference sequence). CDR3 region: CASSLGGAQGETDTQYF. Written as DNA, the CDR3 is TGTGCCAGCAGCTTAGGAGGCGCACAGGGAGAAACAGATACGCAGTATTTT. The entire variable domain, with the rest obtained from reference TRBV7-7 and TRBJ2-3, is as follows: GAGVSQSPRYKVTKRGQDVTLRCDPISSHATLYWYQQALGQGPEFLTYFNYEAQPDKSGLPSDRFSAERPEGSISTLTIQRTEQRDSAMYRCASSLGGAQGETDTQYFGPGTRLTVL.

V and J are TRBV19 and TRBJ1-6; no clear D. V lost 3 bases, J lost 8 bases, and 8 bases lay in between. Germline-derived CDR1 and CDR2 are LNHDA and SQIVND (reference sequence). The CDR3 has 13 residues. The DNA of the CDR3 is TGTGCCAGTAGTATCAAAGCTCATTCACCCCTCCACTTT. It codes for CASSIKAHSPLHF.

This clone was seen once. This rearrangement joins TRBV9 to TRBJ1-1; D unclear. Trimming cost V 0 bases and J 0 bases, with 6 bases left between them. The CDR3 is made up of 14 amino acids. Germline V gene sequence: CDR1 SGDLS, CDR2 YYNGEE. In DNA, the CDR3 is TGTGCCAGCAGCGTAGTCCCAATGAACACTGAAGCTTTCTTT. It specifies CASSVVPMNTEAFF. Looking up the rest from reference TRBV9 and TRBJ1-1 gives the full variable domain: DSGVTQTPKHLITATGQRVTLRCSPRSGDLSVYWYQQSLDQGLQFLIQYYNGEERAKGNILERFSAQQFPDLHSELNLSSLELGDSALYFCASSVVPMNTEAFFGQGTRLTVV.

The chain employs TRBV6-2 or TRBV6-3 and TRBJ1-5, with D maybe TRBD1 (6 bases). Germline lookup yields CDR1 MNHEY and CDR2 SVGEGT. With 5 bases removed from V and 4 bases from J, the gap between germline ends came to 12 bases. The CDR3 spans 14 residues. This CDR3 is CASSLWTANQPQHF. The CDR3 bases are TGTGCCAGCAGTCTATGGACAGCAAATCAGCCCCAGCATTTT.

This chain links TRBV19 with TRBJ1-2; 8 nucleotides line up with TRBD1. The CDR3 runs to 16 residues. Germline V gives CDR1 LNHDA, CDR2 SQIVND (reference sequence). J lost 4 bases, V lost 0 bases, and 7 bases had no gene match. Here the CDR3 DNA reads TGTGCCAGTAGTATAGATGCAGGGGGCCCGACCTATGGCTACACCTTC. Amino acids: CASSIDAGGPTYGYTF.